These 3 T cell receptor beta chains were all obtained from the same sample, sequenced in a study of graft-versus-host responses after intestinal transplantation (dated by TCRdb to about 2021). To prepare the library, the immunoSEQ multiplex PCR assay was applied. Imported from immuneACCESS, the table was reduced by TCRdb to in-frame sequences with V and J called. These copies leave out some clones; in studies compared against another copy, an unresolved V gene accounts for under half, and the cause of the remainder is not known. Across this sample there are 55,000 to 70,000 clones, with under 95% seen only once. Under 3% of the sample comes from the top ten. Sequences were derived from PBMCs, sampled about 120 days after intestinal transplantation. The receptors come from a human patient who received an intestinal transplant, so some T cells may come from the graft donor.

The CDR3 here is CASSLGPKRELFF. In DNA form, the CDR3 reads TGTGCCAGCAGCTTAGGTCCGAAGAGGGAGCTGTTTTTT. This chain uses TRBV7-3 with TRBJ2-2; D gene unclear. CDR1 is SGHTA, CDR2 FQGTGA, per germline. The V end was cut by 2 bases, the J end by 9 bases, with 10 bases between. This CDR3 is 13 amino acids long.

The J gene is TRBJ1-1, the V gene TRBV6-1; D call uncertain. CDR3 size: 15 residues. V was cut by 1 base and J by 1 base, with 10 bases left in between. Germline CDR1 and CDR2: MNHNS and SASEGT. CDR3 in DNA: TGTGCCAGCAGTGAAGTCGCCGGATCGAACACTGAAGCTTTCTTT. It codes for CASSEVAGSNTEAFF.

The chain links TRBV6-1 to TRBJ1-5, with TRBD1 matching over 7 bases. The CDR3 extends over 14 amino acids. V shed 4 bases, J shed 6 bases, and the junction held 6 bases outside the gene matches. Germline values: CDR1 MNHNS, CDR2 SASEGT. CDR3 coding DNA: TGTGCCAGCAGTGTCGACAGGGTATCTCAGCCCCAGCATTTT. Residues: CASSVDRVSQPQHF.